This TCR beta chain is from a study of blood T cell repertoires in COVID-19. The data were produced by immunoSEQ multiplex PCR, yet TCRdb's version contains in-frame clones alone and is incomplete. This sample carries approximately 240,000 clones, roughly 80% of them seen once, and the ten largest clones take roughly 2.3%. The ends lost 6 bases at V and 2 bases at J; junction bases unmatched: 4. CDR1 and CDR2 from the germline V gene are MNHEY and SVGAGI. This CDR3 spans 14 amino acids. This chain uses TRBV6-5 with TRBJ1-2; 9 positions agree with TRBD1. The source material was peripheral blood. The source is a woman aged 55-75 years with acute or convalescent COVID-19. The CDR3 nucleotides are TGTGCCAGCAGCTCCGGGACAGGGAACTATGGCTACACCTTC. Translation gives CASSSGTGNYGYTF.